This T cell receptor beta chain stems from a study of vaccination effects on CD4 cells after COVID-19. Study-wide results and limits: Convalescents' post-vaccine spike-reactive clones were mainly new, vaccine-induced. There was marked clonal contraction among infection- and vaccine-induced clones late after vaccination.

Assay used: immunoSEQ multiplex PCR; TCRdb lists only in-frame clones, some missing. The sample has roughly 45,000 clones, 65% to 70% seen once. This clone was observed once. Its antigen is undetermined. The CDR3 consists of 15 residues. The V gene's germline CDR1 is SNHLY and CDR2 FYNNEI. V lost 7 bases, J lost 4 bases, and 8 bases stayed unmatched. In the ViraFEST assay, antigen-specific CD4+ clonotypes were identified by expansion after peptide-pool stimulation. Following an approximately eleven-day culture, CD4+ T cells were purified. The infection with SARS-CoV-2 (confirmed by PCR) occurred in this person between March and December 2020. Wells containing 1.5 million to 2.5 million PBMC each were cultured with 10 IU/ml IL-2 and approximately 9.6 ug/ml peptides. A half-volume exchange with IL-2 medium occurred on days 3 and 7.

This clonotype was sampled from a human donor who had a prior SARS-CoV-2 infection. The chain has TRBV2 and TRBJ2-3, with 10 bases aligning to TRBD2. The material sequenced was CD4+ T cells from PBMCs cultured with a peptide pool, taken before COVID-19 vaccination. The CDR3 DNA sequence: TGTGCCAGCATAGCGGGGGGATACGAACCAGATACGCAGTATTTT. Translating gives CASIAGGYEPDTQYF.